Below are 8 T cell receptor beta chains sequenced from a single sample in a study of T cell responses to AZD1222 COVID-19 vaccine. Profiled with immunoSEQ multiplex PCR; TCRdb holds only in-frame clones, not every one. Of around 270,000 clones listed, almost 95% were seen once; the top ten hold 0.5% to 0.7%. Here the sequenced sample was peripheral blood, taken 28 days after the second AZD1222 dose. The origin of the receptors is an adult who received the AZD1222 COVID-19 vaccine.

The rearrangement links TRBV28 to TRBJ1-4; TRBD1 matches at 7 bases. CDR3 length equals 15 residues. Germline V gene lookup returns CDR1 MDHEN and CDR2 SYDVKM. The V and J ends lost 5 bases and 8 bases, in that order; junction bases with no gene match: 11. The CDR3 loop reads CASSPGDSVGEKLFF. In DNA, the CDR3 is TGTGCCAGCAGTCCCGGGGACAGCGTCGGGGAAAAACTGTTTTTT.

This rearrangement joins TRBV5-5 to TRBJ2-7; weak D call: TRBD1 (6 bases). CDR3 length: 14 amino acids. Germline V gene sequence: CDR1 SGHKS, CDR2 YYEKEE (reference sequence). Deletions cut 6 bases from V and 5 bases from J, with 18 bases between. The CDR3 DNA follows: TGTGCCAGCACCTCACAGGGTAGGAGAGACGAGCAGTACTTC. Its protein is CASTSQGRRDEQYF.

This chain links TRBV5-1 with TRBJ2-5; 8 bases are a match to TRBD1. Per germline, CDR1 SGHRS and CDR2 YFSETQ. Unmatched junction bases numbered 4, after V lost 0 bases and J lost 3 bases. The CDR3 covers 15 residues. CDR3 sequence reads: CASSLGVQGEETQYF. The CDR3 coding sequence is TGCGCCAGCAGCTTGGGGGTACAGGGGGAAGAGACCCAGTACTTC. Full variable domain (missing parts from reference TRBV5-1 and TRBJ2-5): KAGVTQTPRYLIKTRGQQVTLSCSPISGHRSVSWYQQTPGQGLQFLFEYFSETQRNKGNFPGRFSGRQFSNSRSEMNVSTLELGDSALYLCASSLGVQGEETQYFGPGTRLLVL.

This clone appeared once. The chain combines TRBV6-5 with TRBJ2-7; 12 bases map to TRBD2. V lost 0 bases and J lost 3; bases outside the gene matches: 3. CDR3 size: 16 residues. Per the germline V gene, CDR1 is MNHEY and CDR2 is SVGAGI. CDR3: CASSYSTSGGYYEQYF. The CDR3 coding sequence is TGTGCCAGCAGTTACTCGACTAGCGGGGGATACTACGAGCAGTACTTC.

V gene TRBV2 combines with J gene TRBJ2-1, with D unclear. V was cut by 6 bases and J by 2 bases, with 2 bases left in between. CDR1 and CDR2 from the germline V gene are SNHLY and FYNNEI. The CDR3 has 11 amino acids. In DNA form, the CDR3 reads TGTGCCAGCAGGACCTACAATGAGCAGTTCTTC. Translating gives CASRTYNEQFF.

This chain joins TRBV27 and TRBJ1-6; D ambiguous. The germline V and J ends were trimmed by 6 bases and 2 bases, with 8 bases remaining between them. Germline assignment: CDR1 MNHEY and CDR2 SMNVEV (reference sequence). This CDR3 region has 14 residues. The CDR3 nucleotides are TGTGCCAGCAGCGCGGGAGCCTATAATTCACCCCTCCACTTT. It yields the protein CASSAGAYNSPLHF.

The chain joins TRBV25-1 to TRBJ1-2, with D perhaps matching TRBD1 (6 bases). The V gene's germline CDR1 is MGHDK and CDR2 SYGVNS. Deletions cut 5 bases from V and 8 bases from J, with 15 bases between. This CDR3 comprises 13 residues. The CDR3 sequence is CASSRGGPGGYTF. Written as DNA, the CDR3 is TGTGCCAGCAGTCGGGGGGGCCCCGGAGGCTACACCTTC.

CDR3 coding DNA: TGTGCCAGCAGCTTAGCCCCTAGCGGGGGCTACGAGCAGTACTTC. Its translation is CASSLAPSGGYEQYF. V and J are TRBV7-8 and TRBJ2-7, with 10 bases aligning to TRBD2. The V gene end was trimmed by 0 bases and the J gene end by 3 bases; junction bases not matched to a gene: 2. CDR1 and CDR2 (germline): SGHVS, FQNEAQ. The CDR3 covers 15 residues.